These T cell receptor beta chains were read from a single sample in a study of cytomegalovirus exposure and HLA in healthy donors. Sequencing was performed with immunoSEQ multiplex PCR; in TCRdb, only in-frame clones are kept and a portion is missing. Among roughly 97,000 clones listed, around 10% were seen once. Source material: PBMCs. The receptors stem from a man in his forties in good health and CMV-seropositive. CDR3s include the opening cysteine and the closing phenylalanine or tryptophan. D genes are given only for firm matches. Size is omitted from some rows. Given values are once, few, many or a class for expanded clones.

D gene	clone size	J gene	V gene	CDR3 protein	CDR3 DNA
-	-	TRBJ2-3	TRBV28	CASSLTGPPRENTDTQYF	TGTGCCAGCAGTTTAACGGGCCCCCCCCGGGAGAACACAGATACGCAGTATTTT
-	few	TRBJ2-2	TRBV10-3	CAISEGTPNTGELFF	TGTGCCATCAGTGAAGGGACACCGAACACCGGGGAGCTGTTTTTT
TRBD2	-	TRBJ2-7	TRBV27	CAPKPLAGVEQYF	TGTGCCCCCAAGCCTCTAGCGGGAGTCGAGCAGTACTTC
-	-	TRBJ2-1	TRBV6-1	CASSPGLQQFF	TGTGCCAGCAGCCCGGGACTCCAGCAGTTCTTC
TRBD1	-	TRBJ2-2	TRBV6-1	CASSVEGGQGAVGELFF	TGTGCCAGCAGTGTCGAGGGGGGACAGGGGGCTGTCGGGGAGCTGTTTTTT
TRBD2	few	TRBJ2-1	TRBV4-2	CASSQGGTSGSSYNEQFF	TGTGCCAGCAGCCAAGGAGGGACTAGCGGGAGCTCCTACAATGAGCAGTTCTTC
-	-	TRBJ2-3	TRBV4-1	CASSQDTPPGLGTQYF	TGCGCCAGCAGCCAAGATACACCGCCGGGACTTGGTACGCAGTATTTT
-	few	TRBJ1-5	TRBV27	CASSLRGNQPQHF	TGTGCCAGCAGTTTAAGAGGCAATCAGCCCCAGCATTTT
-	-	TRBJ1-2	TRBV6-5	CASSQAGGAGYGYTF	TGTGCCAGCAGCCAAGCGGGGGGCGCTGGCTATGGCTACACCTTC
TRBD2	-	TRBJ2-3	TRBV27	CASRGRLAGGTDTQYF	TGTGCCAGCAGGGGGAGACTAGCGGGAGGGACAGATACGCAGTATTTT
TRBD2	-	TRBJ2-5	TRBV5-6	CASSQEISGRALETQYF	TGTGCCAGCAGCCAAGAGATTAGCGGGAGGGCCTTAGAGACCCAGTACTTC
-	few	TRBJ1-5	TRBV6-5	CASSYSIGGGQPQHF	TGTGCCAGCAGTTACTCGATTGGGGGGGGACAGCCCCAGCATTTT
TRBD1	few	TRBJ1-5	TRBV19	CVSSEPGTGGQPQHF	TGTGTCAGTAGTGAGCCCGGGACAGGAGGCCAGCCCCAGCATTTT
-	-	TRBJ2-6	TRBV7-3	CASSFTGPGANVLTF	TGTGCCAGCAGCTTCACAGGCCCTGGGGCCAACGTCCTGACTTTC
TRBD2	-	TRBJ2-7	TRBV9	CASSAGRTSGTYEQYF	TGTGCCAGCAGCGCAGGCCGGACTAGCGGAACCTACGAGCAGTACTTC
TRBD1	few	TRBJ2-7	TRBV11-3	CASSPQTGHNEQYF	TGTGCCAGCAGCCCCCAGACAGGGCACAACGAGCAGTACTTC
TRBD2	few	TRBJ2-2	TRBV6-5	CASRPRGLAEELFF	TGTGCCAGCAGACCACGAGGACTAGCTGAGGAGCTGTTTTTT
-	-	TRBJ2-7	TRBV29-1	CSALSSYEQYF	TGCAGCGCCCTCAGCTCCTACGAGCAGTACTTC